This T cell receptor (beta chain) is from a study of T cell responses to AZD1222 COVID-19 vaccine. Sequencing was performed with immunoSEQ multiplex PCR; in TCRdb, only in-frame clones are kept and a portion is missing. The sample lists around 130,000 clones, more than 70% occurring once. Trimming took 2 bases from V and 1 from J, leaving 8 bases between them. The CDR3 extends over 14 amino acids. The germline gives CDR1 MNHEY, CDR2 SMNVEV (reference sequence). Sequenced material: peripheral blood, taken on day 0 of AZD1222 vaccination. V usage is TRBV27 and J usage is TRBJ1-1; D not certain. The origin of this receptor is an adult in good health. CDR3 loop: CASSLTLWNTEAFF. CDR3 DNA sequence: TGTGCCAGCAGTTTAACCCTTTGGAACACTGAAGCTTTCTTT.